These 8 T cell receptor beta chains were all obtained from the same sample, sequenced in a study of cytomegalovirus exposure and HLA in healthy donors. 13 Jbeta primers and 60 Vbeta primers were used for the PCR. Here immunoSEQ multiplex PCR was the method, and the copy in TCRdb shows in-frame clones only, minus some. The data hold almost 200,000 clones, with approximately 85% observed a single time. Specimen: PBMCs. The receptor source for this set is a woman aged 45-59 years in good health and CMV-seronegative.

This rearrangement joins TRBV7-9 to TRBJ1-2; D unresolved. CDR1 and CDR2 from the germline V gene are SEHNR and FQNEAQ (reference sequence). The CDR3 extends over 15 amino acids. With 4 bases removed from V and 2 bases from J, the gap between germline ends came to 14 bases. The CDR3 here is CASSSWGDINYGYTF. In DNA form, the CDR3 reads TGTGCCAGCAGCTCCTGGGGAGACATAAACTATGGCTACACCTTC.

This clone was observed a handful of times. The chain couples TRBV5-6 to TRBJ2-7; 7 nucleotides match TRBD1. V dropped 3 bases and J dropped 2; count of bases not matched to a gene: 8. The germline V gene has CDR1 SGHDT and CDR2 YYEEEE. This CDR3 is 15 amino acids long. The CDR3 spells CASSSGQAITYEQYF. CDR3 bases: TGTGCCAGCAGCTCCGGACAGGCTATTACCTACGAGCAGTACTTC.

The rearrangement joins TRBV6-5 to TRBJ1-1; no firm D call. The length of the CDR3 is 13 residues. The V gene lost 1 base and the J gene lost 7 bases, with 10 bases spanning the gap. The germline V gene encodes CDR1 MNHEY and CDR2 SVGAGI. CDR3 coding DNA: TGTGCCAGCAGTTACTGGGAGGGAGTTGAAGCTTTCTTT. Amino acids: CASSYWEGVEAFF.

The CDR3 DNA is TGTGCCAGCAGCTGGGGACACAACTACGAGCAGTACTTC. Translated, it gives CASSWGHNYEQYF. This chain connects TRBV7-8 to TRBJ2-7, with D perhaps matching TRBD1 (6 bases). The germline CDR1 and CDR2 sequences are SGHVS and FQNEAQ. The CDR3 covers 13 residues. Trimming left V 4 bases short and J 3 bases short, with 10 bases between.

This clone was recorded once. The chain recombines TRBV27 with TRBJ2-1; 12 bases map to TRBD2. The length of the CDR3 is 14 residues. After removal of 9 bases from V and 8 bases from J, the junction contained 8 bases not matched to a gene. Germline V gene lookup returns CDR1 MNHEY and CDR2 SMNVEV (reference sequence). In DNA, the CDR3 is TGTGCCAGGCAAACTAGCGGGAGGTCCCATGAGCAGTTCTTC. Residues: CARQTSGRSHEQFF.

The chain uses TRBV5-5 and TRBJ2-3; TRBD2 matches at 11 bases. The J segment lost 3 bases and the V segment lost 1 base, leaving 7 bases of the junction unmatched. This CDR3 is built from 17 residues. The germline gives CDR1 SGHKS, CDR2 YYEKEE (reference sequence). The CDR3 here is CASSLRSGRAGTDTQYF. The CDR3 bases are TGTGCCAGCAGCTTGCGTAGCGGGAGGGCCGGGACAGATACGCAGTATTTT. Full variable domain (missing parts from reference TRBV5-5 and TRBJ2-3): DAGVTQSPTHLIKTRGQQVTLRCSPISGHKSVSWYQQVLGQGPQFIFQYYEKEERGRGNFPDRFSARQFPNYSSELNVNALLLGDSALYLCASSLRSGRAGTDTQYFGPGTRLTVL.

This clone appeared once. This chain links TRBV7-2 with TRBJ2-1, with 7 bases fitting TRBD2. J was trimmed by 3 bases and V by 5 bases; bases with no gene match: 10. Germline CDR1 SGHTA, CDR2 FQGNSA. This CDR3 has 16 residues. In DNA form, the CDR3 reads TGTGCCAGCAGCCCCCGGCTAGCGGATAGCTACAATGAGCAGTTCTTC. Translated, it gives CASSPRLADSYNEQFF.

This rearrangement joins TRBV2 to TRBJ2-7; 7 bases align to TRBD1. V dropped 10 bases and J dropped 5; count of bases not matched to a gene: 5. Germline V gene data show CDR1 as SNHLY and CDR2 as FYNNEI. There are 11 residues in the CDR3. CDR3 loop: CAMTTGNEQYF. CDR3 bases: TGTGCCATGACGACAGGGAACGAGCAGTACTTC.